These 24 T cell receptor beta chains originate from one sample sequenced in a study of blood T cell repertoires in COVID-19. Measured with immunoSEQ multiplex PCR; TCRdb has only the in-frame clones, and not every one. The table has 250,000 to 300,000 clones, approximately 91% seen once. Material: PBMCs or T cells enriched from blood (not recorded which). The source is a woman aged 35 to 49 with acute COVID-19.

This clone has just a few counts. V usage is TRBV12-3 or TRBV12-4 and J usage is TRBJ2-7; D possibly corresponds to TRBD2 (5 bases). The CDR3 consists of 13 residues. Deletions cut 5 bases from V and 3 bases from J, with 11 bases between. CDR3 loop: CASSPPGIYEQYF. The CDR3 DNA sequence: TGTGCCAGCAGTCCCCCGGGGATCTACGAGCAGTACTTC.

The rearrangement links TRBV28 to TRBJ2-7; D possibly corresponds to TRBD1 (5 bases). Germline CDR1 and CDR2: MDHEN and SYDVKM. Trimming shortened V by 6 bases and J by 5 bases, and 23 bases separated the two germline ends. This CDR3 has 16 residues. The chain's CDR3 is CASRPPFGQGEDEQYF. The DNA for the CDR3 is TGTGCCAGCAGGCCCCCCTTTGGCCAGGGCGAGGACGAGCAGTACTTC.

This clone appeared once. The chain recombines TRBV10-3 with TRBJ2-2; tentatively, D is TRBD2 (6 bases). The germline V gene encodes CDR1 ENHRY and CDR2 SYGVKD. The V end lost 11 bases, the J end lost 2 bases, and 15 bases lay between the germline ends. The CDR3 loop spans 14 amino acids. CDR3 nucleotide sequence: TGTGCCTCCTCACAAACTAGCAACACCGGGGAGCTGTTTTTT. Encoded protein: CASSQTSNTGELFF.

The chain employs TRBV7-8 and TRBJ1-2; 11 bases are shared with TRBD1. Germline V lookup: CDR1 SGHVS, CDR2 FQNEAQ. The CDR3 has 15 residues. The junction had 6 bases not matched to a gene; V was cut back by 5 bases and J by 4 bases. CDR3 amino acids: CASSLGTGGPYGYTF. The CDR3 DNA sequence: TGTGCCAGCAGCCTAGGGACAGGGGGGCCCTATGGCTACACCTTC.

The chain links TRBV3-1 (or the pseudogene TRBV3-2) to TRBJ1-2, with D perhaps TRBD1 (5 bases). There are 15 residues in the CDR3. The ends were cut back, 4 bases at V and 5 bases at J, with 17 bases in the middle. Looked up from germline, CDR1 is LGHDT and CDR2 is YNNKEL (reference sequence). The CDR3 is CASSLGLRGGYGYTF. In DNA, the CDR3 is TGTGCCAGCAGCCTTGGGCTACGGGGGGGGTATGGCTACACCTTC.

This chain connects TRBV9 to TRBJ1-2; possible D gene TRBD1, 6 bases. In germline, CDR1 is SGDLS, CDR2 YYNGEE. Trimming removed 0 bases at V and 6 bases at J, with 9 bases between. CDR3 length: 13 amino acids. CDR3: CASSVGQVDGYTF. The CDR3 DNA reads TGTGCCAGCAGCGTAGGACAGGTAGATGGCTACACCTTC. The variable domain in full, with the rest retrieved from reference TRBV9 and TRBJ1-2, is DSGVTQTPKHLITATGQRVTLRCSPRSGDLSVYWYQQSLDQGLQFLIQYYNGEERAKGNILERFSAQQFPDLHSELNLSSLELGDSALYFCASSVGQVDGYTFGSGTRLTVV.

This sequence joins TRBV5-1 and TRBJ1-6, with 7 bases matching TRBD1. The CDR3 is 15 residues long. CDR1 and CDR2 from the germline V gene are SGHRS and YFSETQ. J lost 8 bases, V lost 0 bases, and 5 bases had no gene match. The CDR3 sequence: CASSLEQGTYSPLHF. The CDR3 DNA sequence: TGCGCCAGCAGCTTGGAACAGGGGACGTATTCACCCCTCCACTTT.

The rearrangement joins TRBV30 to TRBJ1-2; no firm D call. The CDR3 loop spans 12 amino acids. Trimming removed 2 bases at V and 8 bases at J, with 12 bases between. CDR1 and CDR2 (germline): GTSNPN, SVGIG (reference sequence). The CDR3 DNA sequence: TGTGCCTGGAGTTTAGCGGCGGAGGGCTACACCTTC. Protein sequence: CAWSLAAEGYTF.

The V call is TRBV5-6, the J call TRBJ1-1; the D gene is possibly TRBD1 (6 bases). Between the trimmed V and J ends, which lost 4 bases and 1 base, there was a span of 11 bases. Germline lookup yields CDR1 SGHDT and CDR2 YYEEEE. This CDR3 region has 14 residues. Written as DNA, the CDR3 is TGTGCCAGCAGCGAGACAGGCAAGAACACTGAAGCTTTCTTT. This sequence encodes CASSETGKNTEAFF. Combining the CDR3 with reference TRBV5-6 and TRBJ1-1 gives the whole variable domain DAGVTQSPTHLIKTRGQQVTLRCSPKSGHDTVSWYQQALGQGPQFIFQYYEEEERQRGNFPDRFSGHQFPNYSSELNVNALLLGDSALYLCASSETGKNTEAFFGQGTRLTVV.

The rearrangement uses TRBV2 and TRBJ1-2; the D gene is possibly TRBD1 (5 bases). The CDR3 covers 16 residues. Germline assignment: CDR1 SNHLY and CDR2 FYNNEI. V lost 1 base and J 1 base, leaving 13 bases between the germline ends. The CDR3 here is CASSEEAKGLNYGYTF. DNA of the CDR3: TGTGCCAGCAGTGAAGAGGCTAAGGGACTTAACTATGGCTACACCTTC.

The genes are TRBV5-5 and TRBJ1-5; D unclear. CDR3 size: 15 residues. In germline, CDR1 is SGHKS, CDR2 YYEKEE (reference sequence). V lost 1 base and J 6 bases, leaving 14 bases between the germline ends. The CDR3 nucleotides read TGTGCCAGCAGCTTGACCGGTGGGGAGGGTCAGCCCCAGCATTTT. Residues: CASSLTGGEGQPQHF.

J is TRBJ1-1 and V is TRBV20-1; tentatively, D is TRBD1 (5 bases). V was cut by 3 bases and J by 5 bases, with 19 bases left in between. The CDR3 runs 15 residues. Germline CDR1 reads DFQATT; CDR2 reads SNEGSKA (reference sequence). CDR3 region: CSASPGGASRTEAFF. The DNA of the CDR3 is TGCAGTGCTAGTCCGGGAGGGGCTTCGAGGACTGAAGCTTTCTTT.

The V and J genes are TRBV5-1 and TRBJ2-3; tentatively, D is TRBD1 (5 bases). Trimming shortened V by 3 bases and J by 4 bases, and 15 bases separated the two germline ends. CDR3 length: 15 amino acids. CDR1 and CDR2 (germline): SGHRS, YFSETQ. The CDR3 DNA follows: TGCGCCAGCAGCTCTACAGGAAATCCCCCAGATACGCAGTATTTT. It codes for CASSSTGNPPDTQYF.

The chain joins TRBV9 to TRBJ1-3; tentatively, D is TRBD1 (6 bases). The CDR3 is made up of 15 amino acids. CDR1 is SGDLS, CDR2 YYNGEE, per germline. V was cut by 3 bases and J by 0 bases, with 10 bases left in between. The CDR3 region is CASSAWDTSGNTIYF. CDR3 nucleotides: TGTGCCAGCAGCGCCTGGGACACCTCTGGAAACACCATATATTTT.

The CDR3 loop reads CATGQSKNTEAFF. In DNA form, the CDR3 reads TGTGCCACAGGACAGTCTAAGAACACTGAAGCTTTCTTT. J is TRBJ1-1 and V is TRBV19; D may be TRBD1 (6 bases). Trimming removed 10 bases at V and 1 base at J, with 13 bases between. This CDR3 has 13 residues. The germline CDR1 and CDR2 sequences are LNHDA and SQIVND (reference sequence). Supplemented by reference TRBV19 and TRBJ1-1, the full variable domain reads DGGITQSPKYLFRKEGQNVTLSCEQNLNHDAMYWYRQDPGQGLRLIYYSQIVNDFQKGDIAEGYSVSREKKESFPLTVTSAQKNPTAFYLCATGQSKNTEAFFGQGTRLTVV.

The chain is built from TRBV4-2 and TRBJ1-4; D possibly corresponds to TRBD1 (5 bases). V lost 4 bases, J lost 8 bases, and 17 bases lay in between. Germline V gene sequence: CDR1 LGHNA, CDR2 YNFKEQ. The CDR3 covers 15 residues. Here the CDR3 reads CASSPGAGGGEKLFF. CDR3 coding DNA: TGTGCCAGCAGCCCCGGGGCCGGCGGAGGGGAAAAACTGTTTTTT.

This clone was observed a single time. The V gene is TRBV7-8, the J gene TRBJ1-6; D is uncertain. V lost 8 bases and J 5 bases, leaving 13 bases between the germline ends. There are 14 residues in the CDR3. Germline V gives CDR1 SGHVS, CDR2 FQNEAQ. The CDR3 DNA follows: TGTGCCAGCGGCAACCCCCAAAATAATTCACCCCTCCACTTT. Translated, it gives CASGNPQNNSPLHF.

This rearrangement joins TRBV7-2 to TRBJ1-2, with unresolved D. CDR1 SGHTA and CDR2 FQGNSA come from the germline V gene. This CDR3 is 12 amino acids long. V was cut by 6 bases and J by 3 bases, with 8 bases left in between. The CDR3 sequence is CASRAVDYGYTF. The CDR3, as DNA: TGTGCCAGCAGGGCGGTAGACTATGGCTACACCTTC.

This sequence joins TRBV15 and TRBJ1-2; tentative D call: TRBD1 (5 bases). CDR3 length: 14 residues. The germline V gene has CDR1 LNHNV and CDR2 YYDKDF (reference sequence). The V end was cut by 4 bases, the J end by 3 bases, with 12 bases between. Here the CDR3 DNA reads TGTGCCACCAGCAAAGGGGCGCTTTACTATGGCTACACCTTC. This sequence encodes CATSKGALYYGYTF.

The V and J genes are TRBV19 and TRBJ2-1; the D gene is possibly TRBD1 (5 bases). Trimming stripped 3 bases from V and 3 bases from J, with 12 bases between. Germline CDR1 reads LNHDA; CDR2 reads SQIVND (reference sequence). The length of the CDR3 is 15 residues. As DNA, the CDR3 is TGTGCCAGTAGTATCGCCTGGGGCTTCTACAATGAGCAGTTCTTC. Translation: CASSIAWGFYNEQFF. Variable domain in full (rest from reference TRBV19 and TRBJ2-1): DGGITQSPKYLFRKEGQNVTLSCEQNLNHDAMYWYRQDPGQGLRLIYYSQIVNDFQKGDIAEGYSVSREKKESFPLTVTSAQKNPTAFYLCASSIAWGFYNEQFFGPGTRLTVL.

The rearrangement joins TRBV6-5 to TRBJ1-3; tentatively, D is TRBD1 (6 bases). V shed 7 bases and J shed 1 base, with 14 bases lying between them. Germline-derived CDR1 and CDR2 are MNHEY and SVGAGI. The CDR3 extends over 15 amino acids. The CDR3 coding sequence is TGTGCCAGCAAAACAGGGTTTCCTTCTGGAAACACCATATATTTT. Amino acids: CASKTGFPSGNTIYF.

The chain is built from TRBV21-1 and TRBJ2-1; no DNA check was done on the table's D call, TRBD1. TRBV21-1 is assigned pseudogene status. The CDR3 has 18 amino acids. The CDR3 loop reads CASSNWSNKEGDYNEQFF. In nucleotides, the CDR3 is TGTGCCAGCAGCAATTGGAGCAATAAAGAAGGGGACTACAATGAGCAGTTCTTC.

The J gene is TRBJ1-2, the V gene TRBV5-4; D is unresolved. Germline values: CDR1 SGHNT, CDR2 YYREEE (reference sequence). V was cut by 0 bases and J by 1 base, with 7 bases left in between. The CDR3 extends over 14 amino acids. The CDR3 coding sequence is TGTGCCAGCAGCTTGGACCTAAATAACTATGGCTACACCTTC. This gives the protein CASSLDLNNYGYTF.

This sequence joins TRBV6-5 and TRBJ2-5; unclear D gene. Looked up from germline, CDR1 is MNHEY and CDR2 is SVGAGI. This CDR3 is built from 14 residues. V lost 0 bases, J lost 1 base, and 6 bases lay in between. The CDR3: CASSYSIGQETQYF. The DNA for the CDR3 is TGTGCCAGCAGTTACTCGATCGGCCAAGAGACCCAGTACTTC.